The 7 T cell receptor beta chains listed next were all sequenced from one sample in a study of T cells in Graves' hyperthyroidism and ophthalmopathy. RNA transcripts yielded amplified TCR beta CDR3 regions. During a first-round RT-PCR of the TCR CDR3, the HTBI primer set was used. TCRdb reanalysed the multiplex PCR reads using MiXCR and keeps one entry per CDR3 protein. The sample includes under 350,000 distinct CDR3 sequences, 21% of them seen just once. Input material: blood. The receptors come from a woman aged 45-59 years with Graves' hyperthyroidism.

J is TRBJ1-5 and V is TRBV10-2; 9 nucleotides align to TRBD1. The ends lost 5 bases at V and 0 bases at J; junction bases unmatched: 2. The germline gives CDR1 WSHSY, CDR2 SAAADI. This CDR3 has 15 amino acids. The CDR3 DNA sequence: TGCGCCAGCAGTCGGACAGGGGATAGCAATCAGCCCCAGCATTTT. It is translated as CASSRTGDSNQPQHF.

This clonotype appeared many times. The V and J genes are TRBV18 and TRBJ1-6, with a tentative D call TRBD1 (5 bases). Trimming removed 2 bases at V and 6 bases at J, with 8 bases between. CDR1 KGHSH and CDR2 LQKENI come from the germline V gene. The CDR3 spans 14 residues. The CDR3 here is CASSPEGLNSPLHF. In DNA, the CDR3 is TGTGCCAGCTCACCAGAGGGGCTTAATTCACCCCTCCACTTT.

This clonotype was observed at least ten times. The chain uses TRBV11-2 and TRBJ2-1; 10 nucleotides align to TRBD1. Germline CDR1 SGHAT, CDR2 FQNNGV. The CDR3 loop spans 14 amino acids. With V trimmed by 5 bases and J by 9 bases, 7 bases remained unmatched. The CDR3 region is CASSHQTGGGEQFF. The CDR3 DNA follows: TGTGCCAGCAGCCATCAGACAGGGGGCGGTGAGCAGTTCTTC.

This clonotype was seen repeatedly, ten times or more. The gene calls are TRBV12-3 or TRBV12-4 and TRBJ2-3, with D perhaps matching TRBD2 (5 bases). The CDR3 has 15 amino acids. The V and J ends lost 1 base and 2 bases respectively, with 10 bases between them. The CDR3 sequence is CASSLDPDFTDTQYF. Written as DNA, the CDR3 is TGTGCCAGCAGTTTAGACCCGGACTTCACAGATACGCAGTATTTT.

In this sample, this clonotype turned up many times. The chain links TRBV6-5 to TRBJ2-5; tentative D call: TRBD2 (6 bases). V lost 1 base, J lost 2 bases, and 11 bases lay in between. The CDR3 runs 15 residues. The germline V gene has CDR1 MNHEY and CDR2 SVGAGI. The CDR3 bases are TGTGCCAGCAGTTACTTGGGGGGTACGCAAGAGACCCAGTACTTC. Translating gives CASSYLGGTQETQYF.

The genes are TRBV10-2 and TRBJ1-1; D is perhaps TRBD1 (5 bases). The CDR3 totals 15 residues. V was cut by 2 bases and J by 0 bases, with 10 bases left in between. Germline assignment: CDR1 WSHSY and CDR2 SAAADI. The CDR3 loop is CASSEPGRMNTEAFF. CDR3 nucleotide sequence: TGCGCCAGCAGTGAGCCAGGGAGAATGAACACTGAAGCTTTCTTT.

This chain links TRBV19 with TRBJ1-3; D gene uncertain. The CDR3 has 15 residues. Per germline, CDR1 LNHDA and CDR2 SQIVND (reference sequence). V was clipped by 7 bases and J by 0 bases, with 13 bases between them. This CDR3 is CASNFGRTSGNTIYF. The CDR3 nucleotides are TGTGCCAGTAACTTTGGCAGGACCTCTGGAAACACCATATATTTT.